These T cell receptor beta chains were read from a single sample in a study of cytomegalovirus exposure and HLA in healthy donors. Sequencing used immunoSEQ multiplex PCR; TCRdb keeps in-frame clones, though not all of them. The sample has around 120,000 clones, approximately 80% seen once. The sequenced sample was PBMCs. Receptors originate from a girl aged 2 to 10 in good health and CMV-seronegative. Each CDR3 is given with its conserved first and last residue. A D gene is named only where the DNA matches it firmly. The size of a clone is reported for some rows only, either as once, few or many, or as a class for expanded clones.

TRBV19	NA	NA	TRBJ1-2	CASSSRVRGYTF	TGTGCCAGTAGTAGCAGGGTAAGAGGCTACACCTTC
TRBV12-5	NA	NA	TRBJ2-2	CASGFPGMDTGELFF	TGTGCTAGTGGTTTCCCAGGGATGGACACCGGGGAGCTGTTTTTT
TRBV29-1	NA	TRBD2	TRBJ2-7	CSVDATSGGRYEQYF	TGCAGCGTTGACGCTACTAGCGGGGGTAGGTACGAGCAGTACTTC
TRBV7-2	NA	TRBD1	TRBJ2-5	CASRRDRRETQYF	TGTGCCAGCAGAAGGGACAGAAGGGAGACCCAGTACTTC
TRBV2	NA	TRBD1	TRBJ2-5	CASSPQGVVQETQYF	TGTGCCAGCAGCCCCCAGGGGGTAGTACAAGAGACCCAGTACTTC
TRBV7-4	NA	NA	TRBJ2-5	CASSSTSILSPLPQETQYF	TGTGCCAGCAGCTCGACAAGTATCCTCTCTCCCCTCCCCCAAGAGACCCAGTACTTC
TRBV4-3	NA	NA	TRBJ2-2	CASSQDGRVTGELFF	TGCGCCAGCAGCCAAGATGGTCGGGTTACCGGGGAGCTGTTTTTT
TRBV14	NA	TRBD2	TRBJ2-3	CASSQDSAGMLTDTQYF	TGTGCCAGCAGCCAAGATTCAGCGGGGATGCTCACAGATACGCAGTATTTT
TRBV5-6	NA	TRBD2	TRBJ2-1	CASGQTSGRYNEQFF	TGTGCCAGCGGACAGACTAGCGGGAGATACAATGAGCAGTTCTTC
TRBV28	NA	TRBD1	TRBJ1-6	CASSTPDRVGPYYNSPLHF	TGTGCCAGCAGCACCCCGGACAGGGTCGGTCCGTACTATAATTCACCCCTCCACTTT
TRBV19	NA	TRBD1	TRBJ2-1	CASRPRTGPHNEQFF	TGTGCCAGTAGACCACGGACAGGGCCCCACAATGAGCAGTTCTTC
TRBV30	NA	TRBD2	TRBJ2-3	CAWSAHAGGPASTDTQYF	TGTGCCTGGAGTGCCCATGCGGGAGGGCCGGCTAGCACAGATACGCAGTATTTT
TRBV5-6	NA	NA	TRBJ1-1	CASSFSPTATEAFF	TGTGCCAGCAGCTTTAGCCCGACAGCCACTGAAGCTTTCTTT
TRBV30	NA	TRBD1	TRBJ1-6	CAWSAWAGGSYNSPLHF	TGTGCCTGGAGTGCGTGGGCAGGGGGCTCCTATAATTCACCCCTCCACTTT
TRBV2	NA	NA	TRBJ2-5	CASLGRGHEQETQYF	TGTGCCAGCCTAGGAAGGGGTCACGAACAAGAGACCCAGTACTTC
TRBV19	NA	NA	TRBJ1-2	CASSIGRSNYGYTF	TGTGCCAGTAGTATCGGCAGGTCGAACTATGGCTACACCTTC
TRBV28	NA	NA	TRBJ2-7	CASRANYEQYF	TGTGCCAGCAGAGCGAACTACGAGCAGTACTTC
TRBV18	NA	TRBD1	TRBJ2-7	CASSPSTGVSYEQYF	TGTGCCAGCTCACCAAGTACAGGGGTATCCTACGAGCAGTACTTC
TRBV29-1	NA	TRBD1	TRBJ2-3	CSVETGSSTDTQYF	TGCAGCGTCGAGACAGGGTCTAGCACAGATACGCAGTATTTT
TRBV10-3	NA	NA	TRBJ2-3	CAIRQGRDSDTQYF	TGTGCCATCAGACAAGGACGGGACTCAGATACGCAGTATTTT
TRBV4-2	few	TRBD2	TRBJ2-5	CASSLRVGASGGETQYF	TGTGCCAGCAGCCTAAGGGTTGGAGCTAGCGGGGGGGAGACCCAGTACTTC
TRBV5-1	NA	TRBD1	TRBJ1-4	CASSRRDSEKLFF	TGCGCCAGCAGCCGCCGGGACAGTGAAAAACTGTTTTTT
TRBV30	NA	TRBD2	TRBJ2-1	CAWASGSEQFF	TGTGCCTGGGCTAGCGGGAGTGAGCAGTTCTTC